A selection of T cell receptor beta chains follows, all from one sample in a study of regulatory T cells in long-lasting Graves disease. Each CDR3 protein gets one entry after TCRdb re-called the multiplex PCR reads with MiXCR. The repertoire holds about 470,000 distinct CDR3 sequences, with about a fifth as singletons. The sample in question was peripheral blood mononuclear cells (PBMCs), obtained when the disease was refractory, from a patient treated with antithyroid drugs. The receptors were gathered from a female donor with Graves disease. CDR3s include the opening cysteine and the closing phenylalanine or tryptophan. D genes are given only for firm matches. Clone size is not always given. Where it is, it says once, few, many or a class for expanded clones.

TRBD1	.	TRBV12-3/TRBV12-4	TRBJ1-2	CASSLLAGTGDGYTF	TGTGCCAGCAGTTTACTCGCCGGGACAGGGGATGGCTACACCTTC
.	.	TRBV11-2	TRBJ2-7	CASTQGGEQYF	TGTGCCAGCACCCAGGGGGGTGAGCAGTACTTC
.	.	TRBV5-1	TRBJ1-1	CASSLGILRATEAFF	TGCGCCAGCAGCTTGGGAATCCTGAGGGCGACTGAAGCTTTCTTT
.	many	TRBV6-2/TRBV6-3	TRBJ1-4	CASSGQLVGEKLFF	TGTGCCAGCAGTGGACAACTAGTCGGCGAAAAACTGTTTTTT
.	few	TRBV7-9	TRBJ2-7	CASSLGLEGEQYF	TGTGCCAGCAGCTTAGGTCTAGAAGGCGAGCAGTACTTC
.	many	TRBV12-3/TRBV12-4	TRBJ2-5	CASSPRQLGPQETQYF	TGTGCCAGCAGTCCCCGGCAGTTGGGTCCCCAAGAGACCCAGTACTTC
.	many	TRBV6-1	TRBJ2-2	CASSVRQVNTGELFF	TGTGCCAGCAGTGTGAGGCAGGTGAACACCGGGGAGCTGTTTTTT
.	few	TRBV12-3/TRBV12-4	TRBJ2-7	CASSAGPAGYEQYF	TGTGCCAGCAGTGCGGGTCCCGCGGGGTACGAGCAGTACTTC
.	many	TRBV7-2	TRBJ2-6	CASSPKLGRVTGANVLTF	TGTGCCAGCAGCCCCAAACTTGGACGGGTCACTGGGGCCAACGTCCTGACTTTC
TRBD1	many	TRBV12-3/TRBV12-4	TRBJ1-2	CASSAGTVYGYTF	TGTGCCAGCAGTGCCGGGACAGTCTATGGCTACACCTTC
TRBD1	.	TRBV6-1	TRBJ2-5	CASRPTGTGDDGQKGTYF	TGTGCCAGCAGACCCACCGGGACAGGGGATGATGGCCAAAAGGGGACGTACTTC
.	many	TRBV13	TRBJ2-5	CASSLGQGSETQYF	TGTGCCAGCAGCTTAGGCCAGGGGAGCGAGACCCAGTACTTC
.	many	TRBV12-3/TRBV12-4	TRBJ1-1	CASSLGGSTEAFF	TGTGCCAGCAGCTTAGGGGGAAGCACTGAAGCTTTCTTT
.	many	TRBV2	TRBJ2-5	CASSGEAGETQYF	TGTGCCAGCAGTGGTGAGGCAGGGGAGACCCAGTACTTC
TRBD2	.	TRBV11-2	TRBJ2-3	CASSNRAEAGVGDTQYF	TGTGCCAGCAGCAACCGGGCTGAAGCGGGAGTGGGAGATACGCAGTATTTT
TRBD2	.	TRBV7-6	TRBJ2-7	CASSPAGETYEQYF	TGTGCCAGCAGCCCAGCGGGAGAGACCTACGAGCAGTACTTC
.	.	TRBV5-1	TRBJ2-7	CASSLPGLEKSEQYF	TGCGCCAGCAGCTTACCGGGACTCGAGAAATCCGAGCAGTACTTC
TRBD2	.	TRBV7-9	TRBJ2-2	CASSTLAGGGTGELFF	TGTGCCAGCAGCACACTAGCGGGAGGGGGCACCGGGGAGCTGTTTTTT
.	once	TRBV6-6	TRBJ1-2	CASSYSERRWMEGYTF	TGTGCCAGCAGTTACTCGGAAAGGCGGTGGATGGAGGGCTACACCTTC
.	.	TRBV5-1	TRBJ1-1	CASDDTFMNTEAFF	TGCGCCAGCGACGACACGTTCATGAACACTGAAGCTTTCTTT
.	few	TRBV19	TRBJ2-5	CASSIIAEQETQYF	TGTGCCAGTAGTATTATCGCGGAGCAAGAGACCCAGTACTTC
TRBD1	.	TRBV5-8	TRBJ1-4	CASSLADRKSKEKLFF	TGTGCCAGCAGCTTGGCGGACAGGAAATCTAAGGAAAAACTGTTTTTT
TRBD1	few	TRBV27	TRBJ2-5	CASSPIDRGETQYF	TGTGCCAGCAGTCCTATCGACAGGGGCGAGACCCAGTACTTC
.	.	TRBV7-2	TRBJ2-1	CASSPGPAYNEQFF	TGTGCCAGCAGCCCAGGTCCAGCCTACAATGAGCAGTTCTTC
TRBD1	many	TRBV11-2	TRBJ2-7	CASSWTGISSYEQYF	TGTGCCAGCAGCTGGACAGGGATAAGCTCCTACGAGCAGTACTTC
.	few	TRBV20-1	TRBJ1-3	CSAVTGAGAGNTIYF	TGCAGTGCGGTCACCGGGGCTGGAGCTGGAAACACCATATATTTT
.	many	TRBV27	TRBJ1-1	CASSLSAGINTEAFF	TGTGCCAGCAGTTTATCAGCCGGGATCAACACTGAAGCTTTCTTT
.	many	TRBV7-9	TRBJ1-2	CASSPTRVALGYTF	TGTGCCAGCAGCCCTACTAGAGTCGCCTTAGGCTACACCTTC
.	many	TRBV10-2	TRBJ1-1	CASSWDRMNTEAFF	TGCGCCAGCAGCTGGGACCGGATGAACACTGAAGCTTTCTTT
.	.	TRBV29-1	TRBJ1-1	CSVLIGGLAFF	TGCAGCGTTCTTATTGGGGGATTAGCTTTCTTT
TRBD1	many	TRBV28	TRBJ1-1	CASSLTTGTGAMNTEAFF	TGTGCCAGCAGTCTGACCACCGGGACAGGGGCGATGAACACTGAAGCTTTCTTT
TRBD2	.	TRBV6-1	TRBJ2-6	CASSARIGTSGSSSGANVLTF	TGTGCCAGCAGCGCACGGATTGGGACTAGCGGGTCTAGCTCTGGGGCCAACGTCCTGACTTTC
.	many	TRBV11-2	TRBJ1-1	CASTGWAADEAFF	TGTGCCAGCACGGGATGGGCGGCTGATGAAGCTTTCTTT
.	many	TRBV6-1	TRBJ2-2	CASGSIQIGGTYHVDTGELFF	TGTGCCAGCGGGTCGATACAGATAGGCGGGACATACCATGTGGACACCGGGGAGCTGTTTTTT
TRBD1	few	TRBV7-9	TRBJ2-2	CASSLRQGDGELFF	TGTGCCAGCAGCTTAAGACAGGGAGACGGGGAGCTGTTTTTT
.	many	TRBV28	TRBJ1-1	CASSLTSEGETEAFF	TGTGCCAGCAGTTTAACCTCGGAGGGGGAGACTGAAGCTTTCTTT
.	few	TRBV20-1	TRBJ2-7	CSASRGEVSSYEQYF	TGCAGTGCTAGTAGGGGGGAGGTGAGCTCCTACGAGCAGTACTTC
TRBD2	many	TRBV27	TRBJ2-7	CASSFPSGRAQYF	TGTGCCAGCAGTTTTCCCAGCGGGAGGGCCCAGTACTTC
TRBD2	.	TRBV10-3	TRBJ2-7	CAISEISAGGEQYF	TGTGCCATCAGTGAAATTTCGGCGGGAGGCGAGCAGTACTTC
TRBD1	once	TRBV19	TRBJ2-6	CASSTTGAPGANVLTF	TGTGCCAGTAGTACGACAGGGGCACCTGGGGCCAACGTCCTGACTTTC
TRBD1	many	TRBV15	TRBJ1-4	CATSRGDGQGYEKLFF	TGTGCCACCAGCAGAGGAGACGGACAGGGGTATGAAAAACTGTTTTTT
.	many	TRBV7-8	TRBJ1-1	CASSPRDTGLRAFF	TGTGCCAGCAGCCCTCGGGACACCGGGCTGAGGGCTTTCTTT
TRBD2	few	TRBV10-2	TRBJ2-7	CASSSSGSLSYEQYF	TGCGCCAGCAGTTCCAGCGGGAGCCTATCCTACGAGCAGTACTTC
.	many	TRBV5-1	TRBJ2-7	CASSLVVSTYEQYF	TGCGCCAGCAGCTTGGTTGTCAGCACCTACGAGCAGTACTTC
.	.	TRBV20-1	TRBJ2-3	CSARDDSLFPTDTQYF	TGCAGTGCTAGAGATGACAGCCTTTTTCCGACAGATACGCAGTATTTT
.	many	TRBV19	TRBJ2-5	CASSQRAQLETQYF	TGTGCCAGTAGTCAGCGGGCACAACTGGAGACCCAGTACTTC